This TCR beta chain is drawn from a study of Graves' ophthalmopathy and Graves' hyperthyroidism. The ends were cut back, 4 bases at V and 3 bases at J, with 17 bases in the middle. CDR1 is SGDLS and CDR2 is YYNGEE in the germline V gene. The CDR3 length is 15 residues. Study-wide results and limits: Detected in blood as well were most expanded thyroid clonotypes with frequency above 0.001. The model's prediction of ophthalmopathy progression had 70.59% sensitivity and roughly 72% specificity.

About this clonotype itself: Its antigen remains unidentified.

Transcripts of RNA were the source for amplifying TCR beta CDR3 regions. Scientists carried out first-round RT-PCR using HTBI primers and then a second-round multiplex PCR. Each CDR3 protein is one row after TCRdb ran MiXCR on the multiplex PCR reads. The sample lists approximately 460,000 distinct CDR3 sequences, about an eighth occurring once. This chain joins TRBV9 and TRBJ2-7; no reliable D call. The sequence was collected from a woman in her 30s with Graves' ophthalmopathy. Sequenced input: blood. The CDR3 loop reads CASSPHNGVVYEQYF. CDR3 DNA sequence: TGTGCCAGCAGCCCCCACAATGGGGTAGTCTACGAGCAGTACTTC.